The clone carrying this TCR beta chain occurred once. Each participant's cohort was designated according to participant-reported clinical history. This sample is drawn from a study of blood T cell repertoires in COVID-19. Study in general: Acute and convalescent COVID-19 specimens originated in the United States, Italy and Spain.

V lost 2 bases and J lost 4; bases outside the gene matches: 5. Per the germline V gene, CDR1 is WSHSY and CDR2 is SAAADI. This CDR3 region has 15 residues. Sequencing was performed with immunoSEQ multiplex PCR; in TCRdb, only in-frame clones are kept and a portion is missing. The sample has a few hundred thousand clones, more than 65% seen once. The source of this sequence is a middle-aged man who had recovered from COVID-19. Source material: PBMCs or T cells enriched from blood (not recorded which). The rearrangement uses TRBV10-2 and TRBJ2-7; the match to TRBD2 covers 10 bases. The DNA for the CDR3 is TGCGCCAGCAGTGAGGGAGCGGGGGGGGCTTACGAGCAGTACTTC. This encodes CASSEGAGGAYEQYF.